The 7 T cell receptor beta chains below come from one sample, sequenced in a study of T-cell memory formation after mild COVID-19. TCRdb analysed the 5' RACE reads with MiXCR anew, one entry per CDR3 protein. The sample includes just over 350,000 distinct CDR3 sequences, approximately 15% of them seen just once. Sequencing was performed on PBMCs or a T cell subset sorted from them (not recorded which). The source is a man between 18 and 29 years old who had mild COVID-19 (a few samples of this study predate the infection). Cell type and time point are not known.

The chain recombines TRBV19 with TRBJ2-3; D is perhaps TRBD2 (6 bases). From germline, CDR1 is LNHDA and CDR2 SQIVND (reference sequence). The CDR3 loop spans 15 amino acids. Trimming took off 5 bases at V and 1 base at J, with 13 bases between the two ends. The DNA for the CDR3 is TGTGCCAGTAGTCTAATAAGGGAGGGCACAGATACGCAGTATTTT. Its protein is CASSLIREGTDTQYF.

The V gene is TRBV3-1, the J gene TRBJ2-7; 9 bases fit TRBD2. J lost 4 bases, V lost 7 bases, and 5 bases had no gene match. This CDR3 comprises 13 residues. The V gene's germline CDR1 is LGHDT and CDR2 YNNKEL (reference sequence). This CDR3 is CASTTRGGYEQYF. CDR3 coding DNA: TGTGCCAGCACCACGCGGGGGGGGTACGAGCAGTACTTC.

V usage is TRBV6-2 or TRBV6-3 and J usage is TRBJ2-2; D is uncertain. Looked up from germline, CDR1 is MNHEY and CDR2 is SVGEGT. The CDR3 length is 17 residues. Deletions cut 0 bases from V and 5 bases from J, with 16 bases between. The DNA of the CDR3 is TGTGCCAGCAGTTACTCTACCGTTCTGGCGGTAACCGGGGAGCTGTTTTTT. Translated, it gives CASSYSTVLAVTGELFF.

This rearrangement joins TRBV5-6 to TRBJ2-1, with 10 bases identical to TRBD2. J gave up 9 bases and V 3 bases, and 15 bases lay outside the gene matches. There are 17 residues in the CDR3. Germline V gives CDR1 SGHDT, CDR2 YYEEEE. Here the CDR3 reads CASSSPGERGGLIEQFF. The CDR3 DNA follows: TGTGCCAGCAGCTCCCCTGGGGAGCGGGGGGGCCTGATTGAGCAGTTCTTC.

In its sample, this clonotype was seen a few times. The V and J genes are TRBV5-1 and TRBJ2-3; D is unclear. Looked up from germline, CDR1 is SGHRS and CDR2 is YFSETQ. This CDR3 comprises 14 residues. Between the trimmed V and J ends, which lost 0 bases and 2 bases, there was a span of 7 bases. Here the CDR3 reads CASSLGRFTDTQYF. The DNA of the CDR3 is TGCGCCAGCAGCTTGGGAAGGTTCACAGATACGCAGTATTTT.

This clonotype was recorded a few times. J is TRBJ2-1 and V is TRBV7-9; no definite D call. V was shortened by 8 bases and J by 0 bases, with 5 bases between the two germline ends. The germline CDR1 and CDR2 sequences are SEHNR and FQNEAQ (reference sequence). The CDR3 loop spans 12 amino acids. The CDR3 loop is CASGGSYNEQFF. The DNA of the CDR3 is TGTGCCAGCGGTGGCTCCTACAATGAGCAGTTCTTC.

This chain uses TRBV3-1 with TRBJ1-2, with 8 bases lining up with TRBD1. With V trimmed by 5 bases and J by 8 bases, 10 bases remained unmatched. This CDR3 has 14 amino acids. The germline V gene has CDR1 LGHDT and CDR2 YNNKEL (reference sequence). Written as DNA, the CDR3 is TGTGCCAGCAGCACCAGGGGGCTAGGCGGGGGCTACACCTTC. It specifies CASSTRGLGGGYTF.